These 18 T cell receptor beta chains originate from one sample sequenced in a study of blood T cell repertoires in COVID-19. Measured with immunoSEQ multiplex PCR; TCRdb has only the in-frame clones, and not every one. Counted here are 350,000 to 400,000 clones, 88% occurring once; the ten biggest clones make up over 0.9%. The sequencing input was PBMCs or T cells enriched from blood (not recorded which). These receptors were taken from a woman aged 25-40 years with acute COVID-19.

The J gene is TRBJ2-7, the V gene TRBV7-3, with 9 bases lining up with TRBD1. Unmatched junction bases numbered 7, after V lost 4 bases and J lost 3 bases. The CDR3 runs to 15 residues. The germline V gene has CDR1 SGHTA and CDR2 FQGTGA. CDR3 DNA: TGTGCCAGCAGCTCCCCGAGGACAGGGGACTACGAGCAGTACTTC. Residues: CASSSPRTGDYEQYF. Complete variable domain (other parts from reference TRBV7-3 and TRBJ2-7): GAGVSQTPSNKVTEKGKYVELRCDPISGHTALYWYRQSLGQGPEFLIYFQGTGAADDSGLPNDRFFAVRPEGSVSTLKIQRTERGDSAVYLCASSSPRTGDYEQYFGPGTRLTVT.

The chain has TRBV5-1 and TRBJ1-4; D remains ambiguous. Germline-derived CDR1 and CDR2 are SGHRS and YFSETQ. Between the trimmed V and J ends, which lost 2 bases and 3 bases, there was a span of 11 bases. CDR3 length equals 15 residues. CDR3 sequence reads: CASSFEGAANEKLFF. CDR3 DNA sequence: TGCGCCAGCAGCTTCGAGGGCGCCGCTAATGAAAAACTGTTTTTT.

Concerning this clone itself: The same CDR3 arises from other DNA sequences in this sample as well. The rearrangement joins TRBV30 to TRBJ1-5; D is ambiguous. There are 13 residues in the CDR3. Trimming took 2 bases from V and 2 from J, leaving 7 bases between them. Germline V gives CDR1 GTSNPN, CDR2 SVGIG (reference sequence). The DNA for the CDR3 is TGTGCCTGGAGTCGGCAGGGCAATCAGCCCCAGCATTTT. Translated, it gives CAWSRQGNQPQHF.

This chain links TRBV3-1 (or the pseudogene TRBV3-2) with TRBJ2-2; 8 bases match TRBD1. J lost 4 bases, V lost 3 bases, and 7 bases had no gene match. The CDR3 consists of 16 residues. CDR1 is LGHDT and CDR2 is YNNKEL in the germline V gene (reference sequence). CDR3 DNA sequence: TGTGCCAGCAGCCACCCGACAGGGGTACGCACCGGGGAGCTGTTTTTT. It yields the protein CASSHPTGVRTGELFF.

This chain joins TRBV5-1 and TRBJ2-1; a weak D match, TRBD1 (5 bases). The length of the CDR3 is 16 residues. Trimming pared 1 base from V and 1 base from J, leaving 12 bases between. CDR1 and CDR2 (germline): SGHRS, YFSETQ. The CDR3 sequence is CASSLSPQGSYNEQFF. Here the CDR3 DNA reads TGCGCCAGCAGCTTGAGTCCCCAGGGTTCCTACAATGAGCAGTTCTTC.

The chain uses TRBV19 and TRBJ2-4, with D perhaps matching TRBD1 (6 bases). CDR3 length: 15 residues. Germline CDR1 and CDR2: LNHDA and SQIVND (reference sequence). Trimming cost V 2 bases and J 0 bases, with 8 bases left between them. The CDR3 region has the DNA TGTGCCAGTAGTATAACAGGGATAGCCAAAAACATTCAGTACTTC. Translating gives CASSITGIAKNIQYF.

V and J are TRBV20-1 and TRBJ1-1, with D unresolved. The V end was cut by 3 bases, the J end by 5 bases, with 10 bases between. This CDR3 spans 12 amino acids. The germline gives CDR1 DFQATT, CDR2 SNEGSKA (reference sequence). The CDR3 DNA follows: TGCAGTGCTAGTGAGGGAGCGACTGAAGCTTTCTTT. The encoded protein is CSASEGATEAFF.

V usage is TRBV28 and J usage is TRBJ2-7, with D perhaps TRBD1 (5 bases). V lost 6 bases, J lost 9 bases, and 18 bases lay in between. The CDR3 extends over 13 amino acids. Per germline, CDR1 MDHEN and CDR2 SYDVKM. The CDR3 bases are TGTGCCAGCAGGCTTACAGGATTCTTCGGGCAGTACTTC. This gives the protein CASRLTGFFGQYF. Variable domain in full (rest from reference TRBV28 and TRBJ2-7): DVKVTQSSRYLVKRTGEKVFLECVQDMDHENMFWYRQDPGLGLRLIYFSYDVKMKEKGDIPEGYSVSREKKERFSLILESASTNQTSMYLCASRLTGFFGQYFGPGTRLTVT.

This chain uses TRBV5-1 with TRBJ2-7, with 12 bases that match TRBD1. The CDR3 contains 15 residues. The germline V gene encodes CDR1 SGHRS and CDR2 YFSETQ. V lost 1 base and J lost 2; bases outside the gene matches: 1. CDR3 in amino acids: CASSLWDRGPYEQYF. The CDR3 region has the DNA TGCGCCAGCAGCTTGTGGGACAGGGGGCCCTACGAGCAGTACTTC.

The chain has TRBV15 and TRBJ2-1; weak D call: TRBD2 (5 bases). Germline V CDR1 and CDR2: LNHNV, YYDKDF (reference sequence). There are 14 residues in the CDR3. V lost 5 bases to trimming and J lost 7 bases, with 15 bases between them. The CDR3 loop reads CATSSFEGPNEQFF. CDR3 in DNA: TGTGCCACCAGCTCTTTCGAGGGCCCGAATGAGCAGTTCTTC.

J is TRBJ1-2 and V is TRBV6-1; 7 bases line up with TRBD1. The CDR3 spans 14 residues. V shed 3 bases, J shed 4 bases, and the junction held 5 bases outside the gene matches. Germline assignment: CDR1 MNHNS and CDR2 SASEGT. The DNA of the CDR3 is TGTGCCAGCAGTGAGAACAGGGGACCCTATGGCTACACCTTC. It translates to CASSENRGPYGYTF.

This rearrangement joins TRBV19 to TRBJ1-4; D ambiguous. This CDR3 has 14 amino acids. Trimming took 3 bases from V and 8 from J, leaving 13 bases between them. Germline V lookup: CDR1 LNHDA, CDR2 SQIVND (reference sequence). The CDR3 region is CASSMGDPREKLFF. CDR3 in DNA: TGTGCCAGTAGTATGGGCGACCCCAGAGAAAAACTGTTTTTT.

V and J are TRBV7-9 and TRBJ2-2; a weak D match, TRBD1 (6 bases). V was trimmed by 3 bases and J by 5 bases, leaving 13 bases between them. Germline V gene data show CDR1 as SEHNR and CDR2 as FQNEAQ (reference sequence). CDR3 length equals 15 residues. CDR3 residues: CASSLGRGETGELFF. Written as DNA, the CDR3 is TGTGCCAGCAGCTTGGGCAGGGGCGAAACCGGGGAGCTGTTTTTT.

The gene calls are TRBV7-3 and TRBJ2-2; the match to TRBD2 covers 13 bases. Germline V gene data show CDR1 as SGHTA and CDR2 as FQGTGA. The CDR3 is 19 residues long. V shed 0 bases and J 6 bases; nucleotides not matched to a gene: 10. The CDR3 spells CASSLTARLAGGPAGELFF. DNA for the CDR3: TGTGCCAGCAGCTTAACGGCTAGACTAGCGGGGGGCCCAGCCGGGGAGCTGTTTTTT. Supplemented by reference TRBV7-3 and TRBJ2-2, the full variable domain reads GAGVSQTPSNKVTEKGKYVELRCDPISGHTALYWYRQSLGQGPEFLIYFQGTGAADDSGLPNDRFFAVRPEGSVSTLKIQRTERGDSAVYLCASSLTARLAGGPAGELFFGEGSRLTVL.

The CDR3 here is CASSESRDRDNPGTEAFF. CDR3 coding DNA: TGTGCCAGCAGCGAATCCCGGGACAGGGATAATCCTGGCACTGAAGCTTTCTTT. J is TRBJ1-1 and V is TRBV9; TRBD1 aligns across 9 bases. CDR1 and CDR2 (germline): SGDLS, YYNGEE. V lost 3 bases to trimming and J lost 4 bases; unmatched junction nucleotides: 16. CDR3 length: 18 residues. Supplemented by reference TRBV9 and TRBJ1-1, the full variable domain reads DSGVTQTPKHLITATGQRVTLRCSPRSGDLSVYWYQQSLDQGLQFLIQYYNGEERAKGNILERFSAQQFPDLHSELNLSSLELGDSALYFCASSESRDRDNPGTEAFFGQGTRLTVV.

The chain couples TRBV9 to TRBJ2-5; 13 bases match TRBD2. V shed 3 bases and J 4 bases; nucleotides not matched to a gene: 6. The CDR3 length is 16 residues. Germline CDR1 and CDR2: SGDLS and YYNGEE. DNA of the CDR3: TGTGCCAGCAGCGAACTAGCGGGGGGGCCGCGAGAGACCCAGTACTTC. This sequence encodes CASSELAGGPRETQYF.

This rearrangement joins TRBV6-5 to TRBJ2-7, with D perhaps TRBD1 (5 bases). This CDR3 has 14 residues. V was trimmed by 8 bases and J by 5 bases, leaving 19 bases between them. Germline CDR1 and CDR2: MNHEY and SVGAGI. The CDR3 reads CASRVLGQGHEQYF. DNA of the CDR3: TGTGCCAGCCGGGTACTCGGTCAGGGTCACGAGCAGTACTTC.

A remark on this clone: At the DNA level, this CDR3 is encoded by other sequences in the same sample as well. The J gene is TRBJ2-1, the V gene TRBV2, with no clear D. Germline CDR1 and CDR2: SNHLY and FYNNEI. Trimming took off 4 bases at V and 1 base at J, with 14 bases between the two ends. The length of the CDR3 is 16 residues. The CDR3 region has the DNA TGTGCCAGCAGTGTTGCTTCCGGCGGTTCCTACAATGAGCAGTTCTTC. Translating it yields CASSVASGGSYNEQFF.